These 25 T cell receptor beta chains originate from one sample sequenced in a study of CD8+ T cells in alopecia areata. Extracted RNA was reverse transcribed, and the resulting cDNA served as sequencing template. The repertoire was sequenced with immunoSEQ multiplex PCR; TCRdb's copy has only in-frame clones and lacks some. Here the sample spans approximately 57,000 clones, around 97% being singletons. Here the sequenced sample was CD8+ T cells sorted from blood, taken at week 0. The receptors here all came from a human donor with alopecia areata.

The chain couples TRBV13 to TRBJ2-3; 7 bases are shared with TRBD1. This CDR3 comprises 16 residues. In germline, CDR1 is PRHDT, CDR2 FYEKMQ (reference sequence). Losses at the gene ends were 0 bases for V and 3 bases for J; bases not matched to a gene: 6. The CDR3 is CASSLGRGLGTDTQYF. The CDR3 DNA reads TGTGCCAGCAGCTTAGGTAGGGGGCTGGGTACAGATACGCAGTATTTT.

A single count supports this clone. This chain connects TRBV7-2 to TRBJ2-7; weak D call: TRBD1 (7 bases). CDR1 and CDR2 (germline): SGHTA, FQGNSA. V dropped 5 bases and J dropped 5 bases, with 16 bases sitting between them. The CDR3 covers 14 residues. The chain's CDR3 is CASSLGRGTDEQYF. As DNA, the CDR3 is TGTGCCAGCAGCCTAGGCAGGGGGACTGACGAGCAGTACTTC.

The chain uses TRBV21-1 and TRBJ2-1. TRBV21-1 is a known pseudogene. The CDR3 extends over 17 amino acids. Here the CDR3 DNA reads TGTGCCTCTCAAAACCGGGGGCGGCTTCCATCCTACAATGAGCAGTTCTTC. This sequence encodes CASQNRGRLPSYNEQFF.

The rearrangement uses TRBV19 and TRBJ2-5; perhaps TRBD2 as D (7 bases). The CDR3 totals 13 residues. The V end lost 6 bases, the J end lost 5 bases, and 13 bases lay between the germline ends. Germline assignment: CDR1 LNHDA and CDR2 SQIVND (reference sequence). CDR3 sequence: CASRLGGQETQYF. CDR3 sequence (DNA): TGTGCCAGTAGGCTCGGGGGGCAGGAGACCCAGTACTTC.

The chain is built from TRBV5-1 and TRBJ2-1; D unclear. The CDR3 has 15 residues. Per the germline V gene, CDR1 is SGHRS and CDR2 is YFSETQ. V gave up 2 bases and J gave up 3 bases, with 12 bases separating them. Written as DNA, the CDR3 is TGCGCCAGCAGCTTTAGTTCACACATCTACAATGAGCAGTTCTTC. This encodes CASSFSSHIYNEQFF. Full variable domain (rest looked up from reference TRBV5-1 and TRBJ2-1): KAGVTQTPRYLIKTRGQQVTLSCSPISGHRSVSWYQQTPGQGLQFLFEYFSETQRNKGNFPGRFSGRQFSNSRSEMNVSTLELGDSALYLCASSFSSHIYNEQFFGPGTRLTVL.

J is TRBJ2-5 and V is TRBV5-6; TRBD1 matches 7 bases. The DNA end is a closer match to TRBJ2-7, so the J assignment may be wrong. CDR1 SGHDT and CDR2 YYEEEE come from the germline V gene. This CDR3 comprises 17 residues. CDR3 DNA sequence: TGTGCCAGCAGCTTGGTTAAAACAGGGGCAACCTCCTACGAGCAGTACTTC. The encoded protein is CASSLVKTGATSYEQYF.

The J gene is TRBJ1-5, the V gene TRBV4-1; D ambiguous. This CDR3 is built from 15 residues. Germline V gene lookup returns CDR1 MGHRA and CDR2 YSYEKL. Deletions cut 2 bases from V and 1 base from J, with 9 bases between. The CDR3 bases are TGCGCCAGCAGCCAACGAGGGTGGAGCAATCAGCCCCAGCATTTT. Translating it yields CASSQRGWSNQPQHF.

The J gene is TRBJ1-6, the V gene TRBV6-5; no firm D call. CDR3 length equals 12 residues. Germline CDR1 and CDR2: MNHEY and SVGAGI. Trimming pared 5 bases from V and 7 bases from J, leaving 6 bases between. This CDR3 is CASSPTNSPLHF. The CDR3 coding sequence is TGTGCCAGCAGTCCTACGAATTCACCCCTCCACTTT.

This rearrangement joins TRBV4-3 to TRBJ1-2; TRBD1 agrees at 7 bases. Germline values: CDR1 LGHNA, CDR2 YSLEER. The CDR3 runs to 15 residues. Trimming took 4 bases from V and 4 from J; bases not matched to a gene: 9. CDR3 sequence reads: CASSPFHRGGYGYTF. As DNA, the CDR3 is TGCGCCAGCAGCCCTTTTCACAGGGGAGGCTATGGCTACACCTTC.

The chain carries TRBV7-9 and TRBJ2-1; D remains ambiguous. Trimming took off 4 bases at V and 4 bases at J, with 11 bases between the two ends. Germline CDR1 reads SEHNR; CDR2 reads FQNEAQ (reference sequence). The CDR3 sequence is 14 residues long. CDR3: CASSSGQTYNEQFF. The CDR3 DNA reads TGTGCCAGCAGCTCAGGCCAAACTTACAATGAGCAGTTCTTC.

The chain carries TRBV7-8 and TRBJ2-5; TRBD2 agrees at 10 bases. The V and J ends lost 5 bases and 6 bases, in that order; junction bases with no gene match: 9. Per germline, CDR1 SGHVS and CDR2 FQNEAQ. CDR3 length equals 15 residues. As DNA, the CDR3 is TGTGCCAGCAGCATTAGCGGGGGGCTGGGTCAGACCCAGTACTTC. Translated: CASSISGGLGQTQYF.

The rearrangement uses TRBV11-2 and TRBJ2-6; 9 nucleotides align to TRBD1. The germline CDR1 and CDR2 sequences are SGHAT and FQNNGV. After removal of 5 bases from V and 12 bases from J, the junction contained 5 bases not matched to a gene. This CDR3 comprises 13 residues. Here the CDR3 reads CASSPGTGTVLTF. CDR3 DNA sequence: TGTGCCAGCAGCCCCGGGACAGGGACCGTCCTGACTTTC.

The chain couples TRBV7-2 to TRBJ2-5; perhaps TRBD1 as D (5 bases). The germline V and J ends were trimmed by 0 bases and 5 bases, with 10 bases remaining between them. The germline gives CDR1 SGHTA, CDR2 FQGNSA. CDR3 length: 14 amino acids. This CDR3 is CASSLAGAGETQYF. CDR3 sequence (DNA): TGTGCCAGCAGCTTAGCAGGGGCCGGGGAGACCCAGTACTTC.

This clone showed up just once. The chain has TRBV7-9 and TRBJ1-1; D unresolved. The CDR3 totals 12 residues. CDR1 and CDR2 from the germline V gene are SEHNR and FQNEAQ (reference sequence). Trimming removed 6 bases at V and 2 bases at J, with 7 bases between. The CDR3 DNA is TGTGCCAGCAGTCCGACAAACACTGAAGCTTTCTTT. Amino acid sequence: CASSPTNTEAFF.

This chain joins TRBV29-1 and TRBJ2-1; D unclear. Trimming left V 5 bases short and J 3 bases short, with 17 bases between. Germline lookup yields CDR1 SQVTM and CDR2 ANQGSEA. The CDR3 runs 15 residues. Written as DNA, the CDR3 is TGCAGCGTTCAACGCGTAGGCAGTATCTACAATGAGCAGTTCTTC. This sequence encodes CSVQRVGSIYNEQFF.

This sequence joins TRBV7-6 and TRBJ2-1, with D unclear. The V and J ends lost 0 bases and 8 bases respectively, with 8 bases between them. The CDR3 runs to 13 residues. CDR1 SGHVS and CDR2 FNYEAQ come from the germline V gene. CDR3 amino acids: CASSLAAGDEQFF. CDR3 nucleotide sequence: TGTGCCAGCAGCTTAGCCGCTGGAGATGAGCAGTTCTTC.

The rearrangement joins TRBV6-5 to TRBJ1-2; no reliable D call. The CDR3 consists of 15 residues. Germline V gene data show CDR1 as MNHEY and CDR2 as SVGAGI. Trimming removed 10 bases at V and 2 bases at J, with 20 bases between. The CDR3: CATVQSTGTNYGYTF. CDR3 DNA sequence: TGTGCCACCGTGCAAAGTACGGGCACCAACTATGGCTACACCTTC.

The V call is TRBV6-5, the J call TRBJ1-5; 7 nucleotides match TRBD1. The trim removed 6 bases at V and 2 bases at J, leaving 1 base unmatched. This CDR3 is 13 amino acids long. Germline lookup yields CDR1 MNHEY and CDR2 SVGAGI. CDR3 loop: CASRGTGNQPQHF. DNA for the CDR3: TGTGCCAGCAGGGGGACAGGCAATCAGCCCCAGCATTTT.

The DNA for the CDR3 is TGTGCCAGCAGCTTAGGGCCCGAGGCAGGGTTCTACGAGCAGTACTTC. It codes for CASSLGPEAGFYEQYF. This rearrangement joins TRBV7-6 to TRBJ2-7; D is perhaps TRBD1 (5 bases). V was clipped by 1 base and J by 3 bases, with 16 bases between them. The CDR3 loop spans 16 amino acids. CDR1 and CDR2 (germline): SGHVS, FNYEAQ.

The gene calls are TRBV19 and TRBJ2-3, with 10 bases that match TRBD1. This CDR3 has 16 amino acids. Germline CDR1 and CDR2: LNHDA and SQIVND (reference sequence). The ends lost 5 bases at V and 2 bases at J; junction bases unmatched: 7. The CDR3 spells CASSPSTGGPTDTQYF. The CDR3 nucleotides read TGTGCCAGTAGTCCGTCGACAGGGGGCCCCACAGATACGCAGTATTTT.

This chain connects TRBV7-2 to TRBJ2-1; no firm D call. The CDR3 is made up of 15 amino acids. Deletions cut 1 base from V and 0 bases from J, with 7 bases between. Germline V gene sequence: CDR1 SGHTA, CDR2 FQGNSA. The CDR3 region has the DNA TGTGCCAGCAGCTTAGGCGACTTCTCCTACAATGAGCAGTTCTTC. This sequence encodes CASSLGDFSYNEQFF.

The chain couples TRBV19 to TRBJ1-6; possibly TRBD1 for D (6 bases). CDR1 and CDR2 from the germline V gene are LNHDA and SQIVND (reference sequence). The germline V and J ends were trimmed by 4 bases and 10 bases, with 14 bases remaining between them. The CDR3 runs to 14 residues. The CDR3 here is CASSTRTVYSPLHF. For the CDR3, the DNA is TGTGCCAGTAGTACCAGGACAGTATACTCACCCCTCCACTTT. The full variable domain, its missing parts supplied by reference TRBV19 and TRBJ1-6, is DGGITQSPKYLFRKEGQNVTLSCEQNLNHDAMYWYRQDPGQGLRLIYYSQIVNDFQKGDIAEGYSVSREKKESFPLTVTSAQKNPTAFYLCASSTRTVYSPLHFGNGTRLTVT.

V is TRBV9 and J is TRBJ2-3, with 9 bases identical to TRBD2. V lost 2 bases and J lost 0; bases outside the gene matches: 4. This CDR3 is 16 amino acids long. Germline values: CDR1 SGDLS, CDR2 YYNGEE. The CDR3 protein is CASSVFSGGSTDTQYF. CDR3 bases: TGTGCCAGCAGCGTCTTCAGCGGGGGGAGCACAGATACGCAGTATTTT.

The V and J genes are TRBV4-3 and TRBJ2-3; 9 bases are shared with TRBD1. V was pared by 0 bases and J by 2 bases, with 18 bases of the junction left unmatched. In germline, CDR1 is LGHNA, CDR2 YSLEER. The CDR3 spans 21 residues. This CDR3 is CASSQDTVVGQGLFPTDTQYF. Here the CDR3 DNA reads TGCGCCAGCAGCCAAGATACGGTCGTAGGACAGGGGTTATTCCCCACAGATACGCAGTATTTT.

The chain links TRBV6-5 to TRBJ1-5; possibly TRBD1 for D (5 bases). Trimming took 5 bases from V and 0 from J, leaving 8 bases between them. CDR1 and CDR2 (germline): MNHEY, SVGAGI. The CDR3 runs 14 residues. The CDR3 here is CASSTGLSNQPQHF. The CDR3 DNA follows: TGTGCCAGCAGTACGGGGCTTAGCAATCAGCCCCAGCATTTT.